The clone carrying this TCR beta chain turned up a few times. Its antigen is currently unknown. Germline lookup yields CDR1 LNHDA and CDR2 SQIVND (reference sequence). The V gene end was trimmed by 5 bases and the J gene end by 5 bases; junction bases not matched to a gene: 3. The CDR3 loop spans 13 amino acids. This sample is part of a study of pediatric ulcerative colitis. The study, taken as a whole, reports: Two patients' blood samples yielded substantially fewer templates. Rectal repertoires separated controls, mild-moderate and acute severe colitis. A couple of rectal clonotypes were found only in ulcerative colitis patients, all of them.

The protocol was immunoSEQ multiplex PCR, while the TCRdb copy is restricted to in-frame clones and leaves out a portion. The sample has about 35,000 clones, about 81% seen once. The rectum was sampled with one to two pinch biopsies at colonoscopy. The sequenced sample was gut tissue. The source of this sequence is a boy between 5 and 17 years old with mild ulcerative colitis. The rearrangement uses TRBV19 and TRBJ1-2; 9 positions match TRBD1. Written as DNA, the CDR3 is TGTGCCAGTAGTTCGACAGGGGGATATGGCTACACCTTC. Protein sequence: CASSSTGGYGYTF.